This TCR beta chain was recorded in a study of cytomegalovirus exposure and HLA in healthy donors. Study information: Among the approximately 420 donors who were genotyped, about 80% fell in the genetic ancestry cluster that is associated with self-reported Caucasian donors.

The PCR used 60 Vbeta and 13 Jbeta primers. The repertoire was sequenced with immunoSEQ multiplex PCR; TCRdb's copy has only in-frame clones and lacks some. The sample totals tens of thousands of clones. From germline, CDR1 is MNHEY and CDR2 SMNVEV (reference sequence). The CDR3 runs 15 residues. With V trimmed by 2 bases and J by 4 bases, 5 bases remained unmatched. Sequencing input: PBMCs. The J gene is TRBJ2-1, the V gene TRBV27; 7 bases line up with TRBD1. The source is a man aged 50 to 60 in good health and CMV-seronegative. The CDR3 coding sequence is TGTGCCAGCAGTTTAGGAGGACAGGATTACAATGAGCAGTTCTTC. This gives the protein CASSLGGQDYNEQFF.